These 31 T cell receptor beta chains originate from one sample sequenced in a study of early T cells in non-severe SARS-CoV-2 infection. Via MiXCR, TCRdb re-called the 5' RACE reads, giving one row per CDR3 protein. The table lists more than 65,000 distinct CDR3 sequences, roughly 4.6% of them singletons. This material consisted of whole blood, taken at baseline. These receptors were obtained from an adult who was a healthcare worker with PCR-confirmed SARS-CoV-2 infection or an uninfected control (not recorded which). The donor label of this sample is uncertain.

Many counts were recorded for this clonotype. The chain employs TRBV28 and TRBJ1-2, with 8 positions matching TRBD1. The CDR3 is 15 residues long. Trimming took 8 bases from V and 11 from J; bases not matched to a gene: 19. The V gene's germline CDR1 is MDHEN and CDR2 SYDVKM. CDR3 sequence: CASEDRNGQGFLYTF. CDR3 DNA: TGTGCCAGCGAAGATAGGAACGGACAGGGATTTTTATACACCTTC.

This clonotype was counted between two and nine times. The chain is built from TRBV10-3 and TRBJ1-2; 8 nucleotides agree with TRBD1. CDR1 and CDR2 from the germline V gene are ENHRY and SYGVKD. J gave up 2 bases and V 6 bases, and 2 bases lay outside the gene matches. The CDR3 runs 13 residues. CDR3 DNA: TGTGCCATCAGACCAGGGGGCAACTATGGCTACACCTTC. Translation gives CAIRPGGNYGYTF.

CDR3 in amino acids: CASSFSGTGKETQYF. The CDR3 DNA sequence: TGTGCCAGCAGCTTCTCCGGGACAGGAAAAGAGACCCAGTACTTC. This rearrangement joins TRBV11-3 to TRBJ2-5; 8 nucleotides match TRBD1. In germline, CDR1 is SGHNT, CDR2 YENEEA. The V gene end was trimmed by 3 bases and the J gene end by 3 bases; junction bases not matched to a gene: 6. This CDR3 has 15 amino acids.

In this sample, this clonotype turned up once. The rearrangement links TRBV19 to TRBJ2-2; 8 bases are shared with TRBD1. Germline V CDR1 and CDR2: LNHDA, SQIVND (reference sequence). V trimming: 4 bases; J trimming: 6 bases; junction bases outside the gene matches: 7. The CDR3 is made up of 15 amino acids. The CDR3 sequence: CASSTDRGGPGELFF. The CDR3 nucleotides read TGTGCCAGTAGTACCGACAGGGGAGGACCCGGGGAGCTGTTTTTT.

This clonotype was detected many times. V and J are TRBV5-4 and TRBJ1-2; D is uncertain. Trimming pared 4 bases from V and 1 base from J, leaving 14 bases between. From germline, CDR1 is SGHNT and CDR2 YYREEE (reference sequence). The CDR3 sequence is 15 residues long. The CDR3 protein is CASSAGRPINYGYTF. CDR3 DNA: TGTGCCAGCAGCGCCGGGAGACCGATTAACTATGGCTACACCTTC.

This clonotype appeared many times. V is TRBV12-3 or TRBV12-4 and J is TRBJ2-7; D might be TRBD1 (6 bases). The CDR3 covers 14 residues. Trimming removed 2 bases from V and 4 bases from J, with 12 bases in between. CDR3 amino acids: CASSLTPDSYEQYF. The CDR3 region has the DNA TGTGCCAGCAGTTTAACCCCGGACAGTTACGAGCAGTACTTC.

This clonotype has just a few counts. This chain connects TRBV27 to TRBJ1-2; D might be TRBD1 (5 bases). Germline V gene sequence: CDR1 MNHEY, CDR2 SMNVEV (reference sequence). This CDR3 is 19 amino acids long. Trimming shortened V by 0 bases and J by 8 bases, and 28 bases separated the two germline ends. This chain's CDR3 is CASSLSRRRPFRDGDGYTF. CDR3 bases: TGTGCCAGCAGTTTATCGCGTCGACGACCTTTCCGGGACGGCGACGGCTACACCTTC.

In the case of this clonotype: One junction end disagrees with the germline gene, perhaps due to a read error. This chain links TRBV10-3 with TRBJ2-2, with TRBD2 identical over 11 bases. Germline CDR1 ENHRY, CDR2 SYGVKD. The CDR3 is made up of 12 amino acids. The CDR3 sequence: CAISGTSGGALF. CDR3 in DNA: TGTGCCATCAGTGGAACTAGCGGGGGTGCGCTTTTT.

The gene calls are TRBV7-6 and TRBJ1-6; D possibly corresponds to TRBD1 (6 bases). The V gene's germline CDR1 is SGHVS and CDR2 FNYEAQ. V was shortened by 5 bases and J by 9 bases, with 14 bases between the two germline ends. The CDR3 runs to 14 residues. The CDR3 reads CASSPRGGGSPLHF. Written as DNA, the CDR3 is TGTGCCAGCAGCCCCCGGGGAGGGGGTTCACCCCTCCACTTT.

This clonotype was recorded many times. The CDR3 DNA reads as TGTGCCAGCATGGGCGGGACTAGCTTTCCCTGGGTAACCGGGGAGCTGTTTTTT. Encoded protein: CASMGGTSFPWVTGELFF. The chain recombines TRBV27 with TRBJ2-2, with 9 bases lining up with TRBD2. V was pared by 7 bases and J by 5 bases, with 17 bases of the junction left unmatched. From germline, CDR1 is MNHEY and CDR2 SMNVEV (reference sequence). The CDR3 sequence is 18 residues long.

The chain uses TRBV28 and TRBJ2-4; D may be TRBD1 (6 bases). The CDR3 extends over 13 amino acids. Trimming removed 6 bases from V and 4 bases from J, with 10 bases in between. Germline V lookup: CDR1 MDHEN, CDR2 SYDVKM. CDR3: CASSSDRKNIQYF. As DNA, the CDR3 is TGTGCCAGCAGCAGCGACAGGAAAAACATTCAGTACTTC.

This clonotype was seen ten or more times. The V gene is TRBV20-1, the J gene TRBJ1-5; 10 nucleotides agree with TRBD1. From germline, CDR1 is DFQATT and CDR2 SNEGSKA (reference sequence). CDR3 length: 17 amino acids. The V segment lost 1 base and the J segment 0 bases; nucleotides outside the gene matches: 6. CDR3 sequence (DNA): TGCAGTGCTAGAGTAGGGGACAGGGGACTTAGCAATCAGCCCCAGCATTTT. Amino acids: CSARVGDRGLSNQPQHF.

At least ten counts were recorded for this clonotype. V usage is TRBV5-1 and J usage is TRBJ1-4; tentative D call: TRBD1 (5 bases). The CDR3 contains 14 residues. Trimming took 2 bases from V and 8 from J, leaving 13 bases between them. Germline V gene lookup returns CDR1 SGHRS and CDR2 YFSETQ. Here the CDR3 reads CASSLPGTQEKLFF. The CDR3 DNA is TGCGCCAGCAGCTTACCCGGGACCCAAGAAAAACTGTTTTTT. Full variable domain (missing parts from reference TRBV5-1 and TRBJ1-4): KAGVTQTPRYLIKTRGQQVTLSCSPISGHRSVSWYQQTPGQGLQFLFEYFSETQRNKGNFPGRFSGRQFSNSRSEMNVSTLELGDSALYLCASSLPGTQEKLFFGSGTQLSVL.

Remarks on this clonotype: The junction and the germline gene differ at one end; a read error may be behind it. The rearrangement links TRBV12-3 or TRBV12-4 to TRBJ1-3, with unresolved D. The CDR3 sequence is 16 residues long. For the CDR3, the DNA is TGTGCCAGCAGTTTAGTCAGGACCATCTCTGAAAACACCATATATTTT. Translated, it gives CASSLVRTISENTIYF.

J is TRBJ2-7 and V is TRBV28; 12 nucleotides match TRBD2. The germline V gene encodes CDR1 MDHEN and CDR2 SYDVKM. This CDR3 is 14 amino acids long. Trimming removed 10 bases from V and 2 bases from J; junction bases left unmatched: 6. The CDR3 nucleotides read TGTGCCACCACCCTAGCGGGGGGGACCTACGAGCAGTACTTC. Translation: CATTLAGGTYEQYF.

In its sample, this clonotype was seen many times. The V and J genes are TRBV20-1 and TRBJ1-5; TRBD1 aligns across 8 bases. From germline, CDR1 is DFQATT and CDR2 SNEGSKA (reference sequence). The CDR3 sequence is 14 residues long. V lost 6 bases and J lost 1; bases outside the gene matches: 5. Written as DNA, the CDR3 is TGCAGTGCGTGGACAGGGTCCAGCAATCAGCCCCAGCATTTT. It translates to CSAWTGSSNQPQHF.

This clonotype came up a few times. J is TRBJ1-6 and V is TRBV5-1, with 9 nucleotides matching TRBD1. CDR1 is SGHRS, CDR2 YFSETQ, per germline. The CDR3 has 15 amino acids. V was pared by 3 bases and J by 7 bases, with 5 bases of the junction left unmatched. The CDR3 DNA reads TGCGCCAGCAGCTCACAGGGGGCGAAGAATTCACCCCTCCACTTT. As protein: CASSSQGAKNSPLHF.

J is TRBJ2-3 and V is TRBV10-1; no firm D call. Trimming cost V 7 bases and J 5 bases, with 19 bases left between them. Germline CDR1 WNHNN, CDR2 SYGVQD (reference sequence). The CDR3 has 15 amino acids. In DNA, the CDR3 is TGCGCCAGCAATAAAAATTCAGGCACCGGAGATACGCAGTATTTT. Residues: CASNKNSGTGDTQYF.

The CDR3 DNA sequence: TGTGCCAGCAGCTTAGCCACAGGGTGGTCGGCCCTCACAGATACGCAGTATTTT. Translating it yields CASSLATGWSALTDTQYF. The chain couples TRBV7-2 to TRBJ2-3, with D maybe TRBD1 (6 bases). Trimming removed 0 bases at V and 2 bases at J, with 18 bases between. Germline-derived CDR1 and CDR2 are SGHTA and FQGNSA. This CDR3 comprises 18 residues.

Ten or more counts support this clonotype. The V call is TRBV20-1, the J call TRBJ2-7; 7 nucleotides match TRBD1. Germline V gives CDR1 DFQATT, CDR2 SNEGSKA (reference sequence). J gave up 6 bases and V 3 bases, and 11 bases lay outside the gene matches. The CDR3 spans 14 residues. CDR3 sequence reads: CSARRQGRVAEQYF. The CDR3 coding sequence is TGCAGTGCTAGGCGACAGGGAAGGGTTGCCGAGCAGTACTTC.

V is TRBV29-1 and J is TRBJ2-7; TRBD1 is a possible D gene (6 bases). Trimming pared 6 bases from V and 2 bases from J, leaving 11 bases between. The germline V gene encodes CDR1 SQVTM and CDR2 ANQGSEA. The CDR3 has 12 amino acids. The DNA of the CDR3 is TGCAGCGTAGCGGACAGAACCTACGAGCAGTACTTC. It is translated as CSVADRTYEQYF.

This clonotype was counted many times. J is TRBJ2-1 and V is TRBV6-5; D not certain. The V gene lost 2 bases and the J gene lost 7 bases, with 3 bases spanning the gap. The CDR3 is 11 amino acids. Germline lookup yields CDR1 MNHEY and CDR2 SVGAGI. CDR3 amino acids: CASSYGNEQFF. Written as DNA, the CDR3 is TGTGCCAGCAGTTACGGGAATGAGCAGTTCTTC.

This clonotype has only a few counts. This chain connects TRBV7-2 to TRBJ2-5; no definite D call. The CDR3 contains 13 residues. CDR1 and CDR2 (germline): SGHTA, FQGNSA. Between the trimmed V and J ends, which lost 2 bases and 1 base, there was a span of 5 bases. Here the CDR3 reads CASSLNSQETQYF. CDR3 DNA: TGTGCCAGCAGCTTAAACAGCCAAGAGACCCAGTACTTC.

This clonotype was found many times. The V and J genes are TRBV7-9 and TRBJ1-1; D gene unclear. V lost 1 base, J lost 3 bases, and 3 bases lay in between. The CDR3 extends over 12 amino acids. Germline CDR1 and CDR2: SEHNR and FQNEAQ (reference sequence). The CDR3: CASSLGYTEAFF. The CDR3, as DNA: TGTGCCAGCAGCTTAGGGTACACTGAAGCTTTCTTT. Based on the CDR3 plus reference TRBV7-9 and TRBJ1-1, the full variable domain is DTGVSQNPRHKITKRGQNVTFRCDPISEHNRLYWYRQTLGQGPEFLTYFQNEAQLEKSRLLSDRFSAERPKGSFSTLEIQRTEQGDSAMYLCASSLGYTEAFFGQGTRLTVV.

This clonotype was observed a few times. The gene calls are TRBV7-2 and TRBJ1-2; D unclear. There are 13 residues in the CDR3. In germline, CDR1 is SGHTA, CDR2 FQGNSA. The ends were cut back, 4 bases at V and 6 bases at J, with 12 bases in the middle. The CDR3 is CASSSPQNDGYTF. CDR3 DNA: TGTGCCAGCAGCTCCCCTCAAAATGATGGCTACACCTTC.

The sample holds many counts of this clonotype. The rearrangement links TRBV7-2 to TRBJ2-3; a weak D match, TRBD2 (6 bases). The germline V and J ends were trimmed by 1 base and 0 bases, with 8 bases remaining between them. CDR3 length equals 15 residues. Germline V gives CDR1 SGHTA, CDR2 FQGNSA. For the CDR3, the DNA is TGTGCCAGCAGCTTAGACGGGGGAAGCACAGATACGCAGTATTTT. This encodes CASSLDGGSTDTQYF.

This clonotype was counted at least ten times. The chain couples TRBV19 to TRBJ1-1; TRBD1 agrees at 7 bases. CDR1 is LNHDA and CDR2 is SQIVND in the germline V gene (reference sequence). There are 15 residues in the CDR3. V shed 2 bases, J shed 3 bases, and the junction held 6 bases outside the gene matches. This CDR3 reads CASSILPGGDTEAFF. The CDR3 bases are TGTGCCAGTAGTATACTGCCAGGGGGAGACACTGAAGCTTTCTTT.

This clonotype was counted ten times or more. The chain couples TRBV18 to TRBJ2-7, with TRBD1 identical over 7 bases. Germline lookup yields CDR1 KGHSH and CDR2 LQKENI. V gave up 3 bases and J gave up 2 bases; unmatched junction bases: 4. This CDR3 contains 14 residues. CDR3 amino acids: CASSPGQQTYEQYF. CDR3 DNA sequence: TGTGCCAGCTCACCGGGACAGCAGACCTACGAGCAGTACTTC. The entire variable domain, with the rest obtained from reference TRBV18 and TRBJ2-7, is as follows: NAGVMQNPRHLVRRRGQEARLRCSPMKGHSHVYWYRQLPEEGLKFMVYLQKENIIDESGMPKERFSAEFPKEGPSILRIQQVVRGDSAAYFCASSPGQQTYEQYFGPGTRLTVT.

This clonotype occurred many times. This chain connects TRBV10-2 to TRBJ1-2; tentative D call: TRBD1 (5 bases). Trimming took 9 bases from V and 2 from J, leaving 13 bases between them. CDR3 length: 13 residues. Germline assignment: CDR1 WSHSY and CDR2 SAAADI. CDR3 sequence reads: CASRLGVNYGYTF. The CDR3 bases are TGCGCCAGTAGACTAGGGGTCAACTATGGCTACACCTTC.

The chain employs TRBV12-3 or TRBV12-4 and TRBJ1-1; 10 bases agree with TRBD1. CDR3 length: 14 residues. V shed 7 bases, J shed 6 bases, and the junction held 8 bases outside the gene matches. CDR3 sequence: CASTWTGGLSEAFF. The CDR3 DNA reads TGTGCCAGCACCTGGACAGGGGGACTCTCTGAAGCTTTCTTT.

Ten or more counts support this clonotype. V and J are TRBV12-3 or TRBV12-4 and TRBJ2-1, with D perhaps matching TRBD1 or TRBD2 (5 bases each). The CDR3 length is 15 residues. The ends were cut back, 7 bases at V and 0 bases at J, with 13 bases in the middle. CDR3 coding DNA: TGTGCCAGCACCTGGACTGGGGGCTCCTACAATGAGCAGTTCTTC. This codes for CASTWTGGSYNEQFF.